This T cell receptor (beta chain) derives from a study of blood T cells in healthy people across ages. Across the whole study: Every two T cells gave about one barcoded beta molecule via template switching.

The study, taken as a whole, reports: The study could not conclusively compare naive and antigen-experienced cells, given its unsorted PBMCs. Age showed a roughly linear inverse relationship with TCR beta diversity per million T cells.

The CDR3 has 19 residues. Germline V gene lookup returns CDR1 LGHNA and CDR2 YNFKEQ. The trim removed 0 bases at V and 3 bases at J, leaving 16 bases unmatched. To note about this clonotype: Its antigen remains unidentified.

A J-beta primer mix and a sample-barcoded 5' primer were used in a second PCR of about 6 to 12 cycles. TCRdb itself ran the 5' RACE reads through MiXCR, one entry per CDR3 protein. Of over 1,500,000 distinct CDR3 sequences in the sample, about 39% are singletons; the top ten hold roughly 23%. The sequencing input was blood. The sequence derives from a human donor in good health. The J gene is TRBJ2-7, the V gene TRBV4-2; TRBD2 agrees at 8 bases. Written as DNA, the CDR3 is TGTGCCAGCAGCCAAGATCTTTCGGGTAGCGGGGACTACCACTACGAGCAGTACTTC. This gives the protein CASSQDLSGSGDYHYEQYF.